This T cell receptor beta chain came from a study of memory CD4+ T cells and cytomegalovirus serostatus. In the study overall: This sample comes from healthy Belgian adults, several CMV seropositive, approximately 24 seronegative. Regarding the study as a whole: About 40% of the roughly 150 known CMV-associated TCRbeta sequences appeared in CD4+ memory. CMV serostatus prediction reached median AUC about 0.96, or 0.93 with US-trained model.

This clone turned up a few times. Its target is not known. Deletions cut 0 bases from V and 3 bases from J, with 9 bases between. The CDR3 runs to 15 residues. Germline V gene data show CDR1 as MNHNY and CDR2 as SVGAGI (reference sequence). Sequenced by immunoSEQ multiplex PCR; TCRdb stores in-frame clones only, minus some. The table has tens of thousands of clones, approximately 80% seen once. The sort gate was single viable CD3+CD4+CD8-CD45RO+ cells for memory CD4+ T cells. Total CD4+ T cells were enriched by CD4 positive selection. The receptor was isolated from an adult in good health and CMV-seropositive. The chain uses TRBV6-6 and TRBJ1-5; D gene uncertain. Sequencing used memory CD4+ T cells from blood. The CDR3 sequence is CASSYSRSANQPQHF. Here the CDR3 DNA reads TGTGCCAGCAGTTACTCGAGGTCTGCCAATCAGCCCCAGCATTTT.